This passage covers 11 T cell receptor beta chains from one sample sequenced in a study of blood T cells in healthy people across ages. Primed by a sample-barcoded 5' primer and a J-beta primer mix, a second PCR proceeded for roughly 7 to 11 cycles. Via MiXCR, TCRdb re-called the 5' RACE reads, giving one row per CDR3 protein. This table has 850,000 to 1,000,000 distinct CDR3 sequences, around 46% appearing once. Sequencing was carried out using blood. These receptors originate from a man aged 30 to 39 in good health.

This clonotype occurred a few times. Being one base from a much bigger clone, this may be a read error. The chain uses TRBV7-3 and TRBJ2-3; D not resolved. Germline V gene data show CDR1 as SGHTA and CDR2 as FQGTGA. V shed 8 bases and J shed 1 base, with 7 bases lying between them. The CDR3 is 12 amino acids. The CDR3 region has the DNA TGTGCCAGCGGCCAGGGCACAGATACGCAGTATTTT. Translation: CASGQGTDTQYF.

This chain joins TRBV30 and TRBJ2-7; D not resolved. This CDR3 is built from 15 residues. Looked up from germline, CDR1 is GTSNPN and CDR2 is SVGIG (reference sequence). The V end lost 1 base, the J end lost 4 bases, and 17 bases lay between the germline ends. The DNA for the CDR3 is TGTGCCTGGAGTGGTGAGTTGGTGAATCGATACGAGCAGTACTTC. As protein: CAWSGELVNRYEQYF.

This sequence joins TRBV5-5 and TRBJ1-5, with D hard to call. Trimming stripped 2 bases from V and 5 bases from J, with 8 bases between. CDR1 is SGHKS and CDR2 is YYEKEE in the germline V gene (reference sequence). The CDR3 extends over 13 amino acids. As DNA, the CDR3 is TGTGCCAGCAGCTTCCGAGATTATCAGCCCCAGCATTTT. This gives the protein CASSFRDYQPQHF.

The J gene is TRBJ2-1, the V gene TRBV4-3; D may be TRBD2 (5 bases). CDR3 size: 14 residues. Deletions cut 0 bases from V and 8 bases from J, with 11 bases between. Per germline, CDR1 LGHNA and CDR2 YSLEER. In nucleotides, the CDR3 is TGCGCCAGCAGCCAAGATGGAGGTGGCGATGAGCAGTTCTTC. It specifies CASSQDGGGDEQFF.

CDR3 nucleotide sequence: TGTGCCAGCAGCTTTTATCCGGGACAGGGGGCTCACCAGCCCCAGCATTTT. This gives the protein CASSFYPGQGAHQPQHF. The J gene is TRBJ1-5, the V gene TRBV7-2; 12 nucleotides line up with TRBD1. The J segment lost 7 bases and the V segment lost 3 bases, leaving 10 bases of the junction unmatched. The germline CDR1 and CDR2 sequences are SGHTA and FQGNSA. CDR3 length: 17 amino acids.

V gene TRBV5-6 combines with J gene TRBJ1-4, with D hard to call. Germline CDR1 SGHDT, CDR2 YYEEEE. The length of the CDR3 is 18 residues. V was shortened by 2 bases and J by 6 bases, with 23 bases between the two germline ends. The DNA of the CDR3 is TGTGCCAGCAGCTTCGAGGGCTCTACCCACAACGTTCATGAAAAACTGTTTTTT. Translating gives CASSFEGSTHNVHEKLFF.

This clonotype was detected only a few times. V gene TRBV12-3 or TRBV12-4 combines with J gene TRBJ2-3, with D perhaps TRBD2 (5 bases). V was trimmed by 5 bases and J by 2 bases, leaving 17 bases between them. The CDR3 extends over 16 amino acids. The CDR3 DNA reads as TGTGCCAGCAGTCGCCCGGGCGGGTATTCCACAGATACGCAGTATTTT. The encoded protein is CASSRPGGYSTDTQYF.

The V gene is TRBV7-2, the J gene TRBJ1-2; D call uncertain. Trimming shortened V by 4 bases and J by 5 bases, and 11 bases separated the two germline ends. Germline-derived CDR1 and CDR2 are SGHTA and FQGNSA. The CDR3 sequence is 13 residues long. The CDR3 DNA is TGTGCCAGCAGCTCCTCTCAGAGTTATGGCTACACCTTC. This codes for CASSSSQSYGYTF.

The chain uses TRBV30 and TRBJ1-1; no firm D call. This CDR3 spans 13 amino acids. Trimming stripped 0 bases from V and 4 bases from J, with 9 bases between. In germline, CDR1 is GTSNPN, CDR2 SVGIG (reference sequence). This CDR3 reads CAWSVQDGTEAFF. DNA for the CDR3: TGTGCCTGGAGTGTACAAGATGGCACTGAAGCTTTCTTT.

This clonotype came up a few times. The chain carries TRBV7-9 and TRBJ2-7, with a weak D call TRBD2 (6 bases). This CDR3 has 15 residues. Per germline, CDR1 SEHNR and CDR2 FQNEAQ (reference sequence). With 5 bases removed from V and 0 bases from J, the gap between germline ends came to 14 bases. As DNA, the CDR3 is TGTGCCAGCAGCCCCCGGAGGGACGGCTCCTACGAGCAGTACTTC. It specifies CASSPRRDGSYEQYF. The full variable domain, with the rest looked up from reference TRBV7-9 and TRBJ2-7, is DTGVSQNPRHKITKRGQNVTFRCDPISEHNRLYWYRQTLGQGPEFLTYFQNEAQLEKSRLLSDRFSAERPKGSFSTLEIQRTEQGDSAMYLCASSPRRDGSYEQYFGPGTRLTVT.

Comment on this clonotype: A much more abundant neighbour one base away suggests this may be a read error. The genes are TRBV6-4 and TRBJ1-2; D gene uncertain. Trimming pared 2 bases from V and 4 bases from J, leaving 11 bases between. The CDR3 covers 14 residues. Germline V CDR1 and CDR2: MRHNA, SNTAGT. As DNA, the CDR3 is TGTGCCAGCAGTGACGCCGACGTAGGCTATGGCTACACCTTC. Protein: CASSDADVGYGYTF.